Described below is a single T cell receptor (beta chain) sequence and its context. Germline is not matched at one junction end, which may reflect a read error. RNA transcripts provided the source from which TCR beta CDR3 regions were amplified. With the HTBI primer set, the TCR CDR3 went through a first round of RT-PCR. TCRdb itself ran the multiplex PCR reads through MiXCR, one entry per CDR3 protein. Among hundreds of thousands of distinct CDR3 sequences listed, 38% were seen once. Orbital computed tomography and thyroid ultrasound, together with serum TRAb and thyroxine and clinical symptoms, were used for diagnoses. This sample was taken from a study of T cells in Graves' hyperthyroidism and ophthalmopathy. The wider study: At initial diagnosis, before any treatment had begun, peripheral blood was obtained.

There are 14 residues in the CDR3. The sample taken for sequencing was blood. The source is a young man with Graves' hyperthyroidism. This sequence joins TRBV12-3 or TRBV12-4 and TRBJ2-7, with TRBD1 as a possible D gene (5 bases). CDR3 region: CAGSRSQVSYEQYF. The CDR3 DNA is TGTGCCGGCAGTCGATCACAGGTCTCCTACGAGCAGTACTTC.